This entry concerns a single TCR beta chain. Antigen unknown. This record comes from a study of breast tumors, draining lymph nodes, adjacent tissues. Findings and limits, study-wide: Luminal-like breast cancer showed significantly greater tumor-nontumor repertoire similarity than basal-like breast cancer did. Tumors had less TCR diversity than lymph nodes, more than nontumor tissue.

Germline CDR1 reads SGHVS; CDR2 reads FNYEAQ. The CDR3 is 13 residues long. Deletions cut 5 bases from V and 8 bases from J, with 12 bases between. TCRdb re-analysed the multiplex PCR reads in MiXCR, keeping a single row per CDR3 protein. The sample includes about 63,000 distinct CDR3 sequences, less than 75% seen only once; the top ten take around a fifth. This chain joins TRBV7-6 and TRBJ1-4; weak D call: TRBD1 (5 bases). The receptor was isolated from a female donor with breast cancer. Some clones in this sample may be carry-over from other donors' samples. The sequenced material came from breast tumor tissue. CDR3 region: CASSPGWDEKLFF. DNA of the CDR3: TGTGCCAGCAGCCCGGGGTGGGACGAAAAACTGTTTTTT. The variable domain in full, completed from reference TRBV7-6 and TRBJ1-4, reads GAGVSQSPRYKVTKRGQDVALRCDPISGHVSLYWYRQALGQGPEFLTYFNYEAQQDKSGLPNDRFSAERPEGSISTLTIQRTEQRDSAMYRCASSPGWDEKLFFGSGTQLSVL.